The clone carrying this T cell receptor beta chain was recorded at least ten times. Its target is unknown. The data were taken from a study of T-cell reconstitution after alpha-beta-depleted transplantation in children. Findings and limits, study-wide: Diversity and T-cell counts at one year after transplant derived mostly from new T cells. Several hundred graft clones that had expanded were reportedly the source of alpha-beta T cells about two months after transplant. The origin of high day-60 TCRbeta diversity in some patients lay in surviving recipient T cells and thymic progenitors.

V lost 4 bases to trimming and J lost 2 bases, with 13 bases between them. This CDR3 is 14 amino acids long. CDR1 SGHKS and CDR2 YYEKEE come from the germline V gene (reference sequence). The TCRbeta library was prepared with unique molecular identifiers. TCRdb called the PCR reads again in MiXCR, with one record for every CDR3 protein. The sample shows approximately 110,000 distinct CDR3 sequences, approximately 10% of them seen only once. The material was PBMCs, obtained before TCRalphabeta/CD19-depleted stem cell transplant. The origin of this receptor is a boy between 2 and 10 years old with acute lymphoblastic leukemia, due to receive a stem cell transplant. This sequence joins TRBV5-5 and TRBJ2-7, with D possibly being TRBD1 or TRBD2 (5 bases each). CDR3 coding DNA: TGTGCCAGCAGCCCCGGGACGGTAACCTACGAGCAGTACTTC. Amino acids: CASSPGTVTYEQYF.